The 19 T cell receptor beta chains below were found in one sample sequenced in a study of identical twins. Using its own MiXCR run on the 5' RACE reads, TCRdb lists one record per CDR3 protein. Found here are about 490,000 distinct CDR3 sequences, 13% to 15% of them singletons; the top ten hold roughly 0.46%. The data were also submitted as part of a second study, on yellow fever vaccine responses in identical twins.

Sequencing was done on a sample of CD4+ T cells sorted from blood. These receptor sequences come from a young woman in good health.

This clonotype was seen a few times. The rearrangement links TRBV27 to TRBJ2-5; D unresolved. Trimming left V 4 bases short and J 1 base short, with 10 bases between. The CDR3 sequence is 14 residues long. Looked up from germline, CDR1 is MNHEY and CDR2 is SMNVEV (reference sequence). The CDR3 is CASSSTLFQETQYF. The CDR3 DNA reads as TGTGCCAGCAGTTCCACCCTGTTCCAAGAGACCCAGTACTTC.

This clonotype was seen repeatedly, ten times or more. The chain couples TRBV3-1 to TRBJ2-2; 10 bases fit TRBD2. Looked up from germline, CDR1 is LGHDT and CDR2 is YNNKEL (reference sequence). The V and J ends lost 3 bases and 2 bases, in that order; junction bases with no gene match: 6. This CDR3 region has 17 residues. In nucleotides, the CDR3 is TGTGCCAGCAGCCAGCCTAGGACTAGCGGAAACACCGGGGAGCTGTTTTTT. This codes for CASSQPRTSGNTGELFF.

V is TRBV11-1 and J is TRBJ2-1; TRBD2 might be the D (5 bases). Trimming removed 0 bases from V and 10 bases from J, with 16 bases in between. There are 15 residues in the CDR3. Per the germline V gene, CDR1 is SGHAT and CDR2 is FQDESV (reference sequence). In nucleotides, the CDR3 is TGTGCCAGCAGCTTAGCGGGAGCCCTCATGGACGAGCAGTTCTTC. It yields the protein CASSLAGALMDEQFF.

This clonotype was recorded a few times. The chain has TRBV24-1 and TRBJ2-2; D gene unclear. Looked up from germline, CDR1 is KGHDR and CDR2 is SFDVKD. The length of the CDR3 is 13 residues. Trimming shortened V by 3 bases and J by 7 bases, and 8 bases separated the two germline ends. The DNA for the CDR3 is TGTGCCACCAGTGATGAGATTTTCGGGGAGCTGTTTTTT. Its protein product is CATSDEIFGELFF.

The CDR3 spells CASNPGTGLYGYTF. As DNA, the CDR3 is TGTGCCAGTAATCCCGGGACAGGGTTATATGGCTACACCTTC. The V gene is TRBV19, the J gene TRBJ1-2; TRBD1 matches at 9 bases. CDR1 and CDR2 from the germline V gene are LNHDA and SQIVND (reference sequence). This CDR3 region has 14 residues. Losses at the gene ends were 7 bases for V and 5 bases for J; bases not matched to a gene: 8.

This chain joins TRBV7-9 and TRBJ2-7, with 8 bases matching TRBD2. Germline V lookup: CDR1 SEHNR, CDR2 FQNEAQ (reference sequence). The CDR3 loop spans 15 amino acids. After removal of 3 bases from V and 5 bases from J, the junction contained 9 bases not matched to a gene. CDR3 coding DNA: TGTGCCAGCAGCTTGGCCAGCGGGAGAAACCACGAGCAGTACTTC. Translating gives CASSLASGRNHEQYF.

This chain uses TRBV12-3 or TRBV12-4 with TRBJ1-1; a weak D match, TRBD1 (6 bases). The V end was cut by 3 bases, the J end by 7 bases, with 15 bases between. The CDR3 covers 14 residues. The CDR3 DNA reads TGTGCCAGCAGTTTTGGGGGGACACAACGTGAAGCTTTCTTT. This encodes CASSFGGTQREAFF.

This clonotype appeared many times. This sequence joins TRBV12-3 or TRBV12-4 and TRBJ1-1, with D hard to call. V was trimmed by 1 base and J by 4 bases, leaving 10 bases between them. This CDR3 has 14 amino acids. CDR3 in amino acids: CASSLESRGTEAFF. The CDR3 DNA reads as TGTGCCAGCAGTTTAGAATCCAGAGGCACTGAAGCTTTCTTT.

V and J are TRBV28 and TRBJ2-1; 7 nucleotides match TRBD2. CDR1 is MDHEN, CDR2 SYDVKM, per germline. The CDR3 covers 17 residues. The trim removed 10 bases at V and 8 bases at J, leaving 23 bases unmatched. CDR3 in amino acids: CATCLGGWAEGFHEQFF. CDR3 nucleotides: TGTGCCACCTGCCTGGGGGGGTGGGCGGAGGGGTTCCATGAGCAGTTCTTC.

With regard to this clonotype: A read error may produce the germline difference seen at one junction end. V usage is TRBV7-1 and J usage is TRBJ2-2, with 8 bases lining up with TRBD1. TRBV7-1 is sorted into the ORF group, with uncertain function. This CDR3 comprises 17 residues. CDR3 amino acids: CACSSAQDRGRTGELFF. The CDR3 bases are TGTGCCTGCAGCTCAGCACAAGACAGGGGTCGCACCGGGGAGCTGTTTTTT.

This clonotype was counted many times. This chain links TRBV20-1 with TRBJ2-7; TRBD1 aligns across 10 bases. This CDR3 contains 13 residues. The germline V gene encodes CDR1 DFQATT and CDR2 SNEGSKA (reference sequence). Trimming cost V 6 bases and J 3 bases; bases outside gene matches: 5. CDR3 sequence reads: CSAPGQGNYEQYF. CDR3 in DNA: TGCAGTGCGCCGGGACAGGGGAACTACGAGCAGTACTTC.

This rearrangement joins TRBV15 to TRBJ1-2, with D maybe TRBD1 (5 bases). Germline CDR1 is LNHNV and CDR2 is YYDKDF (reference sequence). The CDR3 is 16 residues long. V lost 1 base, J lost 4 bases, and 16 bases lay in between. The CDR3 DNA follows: TGTGCCACCAGCAGAGGACGTAGGGGTTTAGGCTATGGCTACACCTTC. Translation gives CATSRGRRGLGYGYTF.

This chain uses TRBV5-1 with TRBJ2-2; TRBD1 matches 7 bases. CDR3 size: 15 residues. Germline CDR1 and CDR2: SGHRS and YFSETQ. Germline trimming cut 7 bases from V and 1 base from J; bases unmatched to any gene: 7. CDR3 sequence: CASGTGTVNTGELFF. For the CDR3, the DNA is TGCGCCAGCGGAACCGGGACAGTGAACACCGGGGAGCTGTTTTTT.

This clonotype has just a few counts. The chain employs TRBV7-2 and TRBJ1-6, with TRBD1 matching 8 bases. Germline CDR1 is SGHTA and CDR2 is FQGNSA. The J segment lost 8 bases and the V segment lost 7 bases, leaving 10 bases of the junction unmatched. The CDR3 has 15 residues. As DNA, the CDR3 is TGTGCCAGCATCACCGAGGACAGGGAGGATTCACCCCTCCACTTT. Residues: CASITEDREDSPLHF.

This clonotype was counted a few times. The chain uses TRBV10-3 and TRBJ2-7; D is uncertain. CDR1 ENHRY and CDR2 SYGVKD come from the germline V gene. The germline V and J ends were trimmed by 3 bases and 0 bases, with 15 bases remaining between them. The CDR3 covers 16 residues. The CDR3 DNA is TGTGCCATCAGTGACGCCGGCAGGTTGAGCTCCTACGAGCAGTACTTC. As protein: CAISDAGRLSSYEQYF.

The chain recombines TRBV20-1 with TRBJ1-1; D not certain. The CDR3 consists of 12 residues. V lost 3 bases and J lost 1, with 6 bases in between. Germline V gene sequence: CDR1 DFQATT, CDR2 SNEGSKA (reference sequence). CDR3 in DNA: TGCAGTGCTAGTTGGTCGAACACTGAAGCTTTCTTT. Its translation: CSASWSNTEAFF.

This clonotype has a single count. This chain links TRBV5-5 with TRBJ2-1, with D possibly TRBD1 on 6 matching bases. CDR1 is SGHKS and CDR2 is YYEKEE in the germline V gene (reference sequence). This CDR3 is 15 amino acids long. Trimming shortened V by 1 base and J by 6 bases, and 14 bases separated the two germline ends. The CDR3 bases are TGTGCCAGCAGCTTGCCTGCAGGGGCCCCCAATGAGCAGTTCTTC. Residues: CASSLPAGAPNEQFF.

The CDR3 sequence is CSVLQDTQYF. For the CDR3, the DNA is TGCAGCGTTCTCCAAGATACGCAGTATTTT. This chain links TRBV29-1 with TRBJ2-3; D remains unclear. Germline-derived CDR1 and CDR2 are SQVTM and ANQGSEA. This CDR3 has 10 amino acids. V lost 5 bases, J lost 5 bases, and 5 bases lay in between.

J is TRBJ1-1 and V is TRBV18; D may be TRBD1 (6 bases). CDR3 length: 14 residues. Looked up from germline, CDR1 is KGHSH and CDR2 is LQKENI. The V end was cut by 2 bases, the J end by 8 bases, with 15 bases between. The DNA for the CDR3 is TGTGCCAGCTCACCAAAGTTTGAGGGGACAGAAGCTTTCTTT. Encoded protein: CASSPKFEGTEAFF.